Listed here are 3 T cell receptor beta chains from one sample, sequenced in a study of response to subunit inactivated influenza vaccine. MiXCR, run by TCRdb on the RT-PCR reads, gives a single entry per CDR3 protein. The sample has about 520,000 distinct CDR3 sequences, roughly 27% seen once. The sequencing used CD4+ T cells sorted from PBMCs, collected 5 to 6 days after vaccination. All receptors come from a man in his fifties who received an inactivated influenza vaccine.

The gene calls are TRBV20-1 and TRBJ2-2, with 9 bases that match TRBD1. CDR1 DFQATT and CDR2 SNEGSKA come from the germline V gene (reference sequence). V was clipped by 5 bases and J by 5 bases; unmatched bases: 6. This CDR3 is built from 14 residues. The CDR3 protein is CSASGTGYTGELFF. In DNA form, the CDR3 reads TGCAGTGCTTCCGGGACAGGGTATACCGGGGAGCTGTTTTTT.

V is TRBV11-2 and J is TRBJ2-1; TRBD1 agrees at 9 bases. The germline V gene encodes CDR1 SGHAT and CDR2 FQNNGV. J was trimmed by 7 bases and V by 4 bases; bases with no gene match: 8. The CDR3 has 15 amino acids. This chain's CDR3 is CASSSDWTGVNEQFF. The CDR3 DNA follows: TGTGCCAGCAGCTCGGATTGGACAGGGGTGAATGAGCAGTTCTTC. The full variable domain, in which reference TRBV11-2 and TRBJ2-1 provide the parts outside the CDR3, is EAGVAQSPRYKIIEKRQSVAFWCNPISGHATLYWYQQILGQGPKLLIQFQNNGVVDDSQLPKDRFSAERLKGVDSTLKIQPAKLEDSAVYLCASSSDWTGVNEQFFGPGTRLTVL.

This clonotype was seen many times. CDR3 DNA sequence: TGTGCCAGCAGCCAAGGGGGACGAGGAGCTTTCTTT. This gives the protein CASSQGGRGAFF. The chain joins TRBV3-1 to TRBJ1-1; tentatively, D is TRBD1 (5 bases). CDR1 and CDR2 (germline): LGHDT, YNNKEL (reference sequence). The CDR3 has 12 residues. Trimming shortened V by 1 base and J by 10 bases, and 10 bases separated the two germline ends. Based on the CDR3 plus reference TRBV3-1 and TRBJ1-1, the full variable domain is DTAVSQTPKYLVTQMGNDKSIKCEQNLGHDTMYWYKQDSKKFLKIMFSYNNKELIINETVPNRFSPKSPDKAHLNLHINSLELGDSAVYFCASSQGGRGAFFGQGTRLTVV.